The entry that follows covers one T cell receptor (beta chain) sequence. The sample holds a few counts of this clonotype. Its specific antigen is unknown. No base qualities exist here, and no much larger clone lies one base off it. Receptor libraries were prepared by 5' RACE. Reads for this sample came from a NextSeq 500. To allow correction of PCR and sequencing errors, the TCR library protocol tagged every TCR cDNA molecule with a unique molecular identifier. Turning to the authors' computational methods: TCR identification, UMI-based error correction and CDR3 extraction were performed with Decombinator tools. Expanded TCRs were defined as those above a frequency of 2 per 1,000, corresponding to the top 1% of the tumor frequency distribution. Renyi diversity was calculated using the R vegan package after each repertoire was subsampled 100 times to 5,000 TCRs. To build CDR3 similarity networks, amino acid triplet string-kernel similarity was used, and CDR3s were connected when their pairwise similarity was above 0.82. Starting from the raw public reads, TCRdb applied fastp trimming at Q25, assembled clones with MiXCR and retained in-frame beta chains. Every entry covers one CDR3 protein and lists the most common genes and DNA from its rows. TCRdb, not the original authors, processed these V and J calls. In all, the sample holds 110,000 or so distinct CDR3 sequences, and less than 14% of those were seen once. The top ten hold roughly a quarter of the sample.

Interpreted using the paper, the time point label stands for: blood at routine non-recurrence follow-up after resection. For TCR sequencing, whole RNA was extracted from tumor and nontumor lung tissue, or from cryopreserved PBMC samples, and no cell sorting was done. Only patients for whom sufficient RNA was available from at least two tumor regions were selected for TCR sequencing. The entry originates in a study of spatial heterogeneity in lung cancer (dated by TCRdb to between 2018 and 2021). Notes on the research overall: Donors were over 60 patients with early-stage, untreated non-small cell lung cancer from the lung TRACERx cohort. Follow-up PBMC samples were sequenced whenever available, and the median time to follow-up was 2 to 3 years after resection. More beta-chain than alpha-chain transcripts were consistently detected, likely reflecting higher beta-chain transcript abundance. In the raw uncorrected reads, each unique combination of TCR and UMI appeared more than ten times on average. In non-small cell lung cancer, the study quantitatively compared TCR alpha and beta repertoires across several tumor regions, matched nontumor lung, and blood. Nonsynonymous mutation counts, determined by whole-exome sequencing of tumor tissue, were related to features of the TCR repertoire. At surgery, over 200 tumor regions, 63 to 70 matched nontumor lung samples and a few dozen PBMC samples were TCR-sequenced for both alpha and beta chains.

The study at large found these results: Only 14 patients were included in the comparisons of baseline and follow-up blood repertoires. Additional single-cell paired TCR alpha and beta sequencing was considered necessary to confirm, at a functional level, the hypothesis that regional TCRs recognize regional mutations. Ubiquitous expanded tumor TCRs were found in blood more often at tumor resection than at routine follow-up.

Reading the germline V gene gives CDR1 MNHEY and CDR2 SVGAGI. The CDR3 spans 15 residues, from the cysteine through the phenylalanine. Only the CDR3 portion is preserved as DNA: 45 bases, with reading frame beginning at the first base. V was cut back by 5 bases and J by 0 bases, leaving a gap of 14 bases between them. The chain links TRBV6-5 with TRBJ2-7; TRBD1 could be the D gene, as 6 bases match. The sequencing here drew on PBMCs, taken at follow-up. This sequence originates from a female donor with early-stage non-small cell lung cancer. The DNA sequence is TGTGCCAGCAGTAAAACAGGGACATCCTCCTACGAGCAGTACTTC. This yields the protein CASSKTGTSSYEQYF.